This entry is about one T cell receptor beta chain. Peripheral blood was drawn, approximately 9.4 milliliters per donor. CDR3 size: 15 residues. Trimming cost V 5 bases and J 3 bases; bases outside gene matches: 6. The use of a sample-barcoded 5' primer and a J-beta primer mix characterized a second PCR of about 7 to 12 cycles. Using its own MiXCR run on the 5' RACE reads, TCRdb lists one record per CDR3 protein. The sample yields 700,000 to 850,000 distinct CDR3 sequences, roughly 53% seen once. This specimen belongs to a study of blood T cells in healthy people across ages. This TCR was recovered from a man aged 80 or over in good health. The chain is built from TRBV12-3 or TRBV12-4 and TRBJ2-2; 7 bases fit TRBD1. Sequences were obtained from blood. CDR3 DNA sequence: TGTGCCAGCAGTCTCAGGGGGTGGGACACCGGGGAGCTGTTTTTT. This translates into CASSLRGWDTGELFF.